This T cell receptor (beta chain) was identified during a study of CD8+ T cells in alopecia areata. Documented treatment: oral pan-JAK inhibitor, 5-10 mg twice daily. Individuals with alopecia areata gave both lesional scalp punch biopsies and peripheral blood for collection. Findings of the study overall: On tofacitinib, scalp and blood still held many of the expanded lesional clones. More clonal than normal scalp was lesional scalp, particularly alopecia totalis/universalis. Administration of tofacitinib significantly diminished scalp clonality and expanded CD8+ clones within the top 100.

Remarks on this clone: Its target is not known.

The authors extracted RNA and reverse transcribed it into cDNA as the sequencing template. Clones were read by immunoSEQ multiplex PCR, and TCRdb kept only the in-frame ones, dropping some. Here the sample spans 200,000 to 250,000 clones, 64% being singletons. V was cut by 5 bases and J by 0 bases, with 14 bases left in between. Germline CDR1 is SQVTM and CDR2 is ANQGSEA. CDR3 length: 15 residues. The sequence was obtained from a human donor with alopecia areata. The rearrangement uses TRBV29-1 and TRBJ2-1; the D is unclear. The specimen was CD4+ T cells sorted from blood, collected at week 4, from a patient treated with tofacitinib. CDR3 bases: TGCAGCGTTCGGACCGACCATCACTCCTACAATGAGCAGTTCTTC. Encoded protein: CSVRTDHHSYNEQFF.